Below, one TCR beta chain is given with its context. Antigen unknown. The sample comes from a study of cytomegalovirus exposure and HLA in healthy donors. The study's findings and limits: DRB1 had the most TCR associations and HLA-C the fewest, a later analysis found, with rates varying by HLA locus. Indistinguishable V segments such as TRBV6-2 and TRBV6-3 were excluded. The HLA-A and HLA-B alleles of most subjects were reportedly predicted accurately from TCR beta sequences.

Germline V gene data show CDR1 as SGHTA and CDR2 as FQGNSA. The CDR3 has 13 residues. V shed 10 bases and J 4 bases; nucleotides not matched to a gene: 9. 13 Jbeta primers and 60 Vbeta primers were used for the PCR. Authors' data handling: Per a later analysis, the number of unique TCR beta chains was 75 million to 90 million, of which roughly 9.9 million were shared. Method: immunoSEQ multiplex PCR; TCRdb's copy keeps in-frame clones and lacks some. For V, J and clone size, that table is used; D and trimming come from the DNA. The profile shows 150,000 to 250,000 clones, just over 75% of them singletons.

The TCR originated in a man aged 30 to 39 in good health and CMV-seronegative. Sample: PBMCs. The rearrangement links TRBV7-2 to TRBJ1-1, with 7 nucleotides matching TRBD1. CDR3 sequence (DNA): TGTGCCACCGGGATAAGACAGGGCACTGAAGCTTTCTTT. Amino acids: CATGIRQGTEAFF.